The T cell receptor beta chain described here comes from a study of pediatric ulcerative colitis. Whole-study results and caveats: Repertoires came from total lymphocyte DNA, not specific subsets. Rectal pinch biopsies may have included blood-derived T cells, especially in patients with overt colitis.

Rectal tissue came from one to two pinch biopsies taken at colonoscopy. About this clone itself: What it binds is not known.

Repertoires were generated with immunoSEQ multiplex PCR, while TCRdb's copy carries only in-frame clones and drops some. Among 15,000 to 20,000 clones, 65% to 75% were seen once, and the ten largest hold approximately 3.6%. The sequence came from a girl aged 5-17 years with moderate ulcerative colitis. Sequencing used gut tissue.

The CDR3 DNA sequence: TGTGCCAGCAGTACAGGGGGCCGAATGAACACTGAAGCTTTCTTT. Its protein product is CASSTGGRMNTEAFF. The chain combines TRBV6-1 with TRBJ1-1; 9 bases align to TRBD1. Germline CDR1 MNHNS, CDR2 SASEGT. The CDR3 loop spans 15 amino acids. Germline trimming cut 5 bases from V and 0 bases from J; bases unmatched to any gene: 4.